This T cell receptor (beta chain) derives from a study of T cell responses to AZD1222 COVID-19 vaccine (dated by TCRdb to 2020 to 2022). Background for the entire study: AZD1222 recipients given second doses at about 4 weeks or at about 12 weeks were pooled, since spike-specific TCR depth and breadth were not found to differ between the two schedules. A total of under 250 trial participants underwent TCR sequencing, of whom 200 to 220 had received two doses of AZD1222 and around 25 had received two doses of the MenACWY control vaccine. Trial participants were enrolled by age into subgroups of 18-55, 56-69 and 70-plus years, and around 150, 28 and 57 TCR-sequenced participants, respectively, were included in these subgroups.

Its CDR3 holds 16 amino acids, cysteine through phenylalanine. The kept DNA is CDR3 alone, 48 bases in frame from the first base. CDR1 and CDR2 (MNHEY, SVGEGT) derive from the germline V gene. V trim: 2 bases; J trim: 1 base; unmatched bases: 3. The CDR3 regions of human TCRbeta chains were analyzed by immunosequencing. From the authors' description of their analysis: Repertoire TCRs were matched against a reference library of SARS-CoV-2-specific TCRs generated with the MIRA antigen-specificity platform. Breadth was defined as the fraction of unique TCRs that were SARS-CoV-2-associated. Depth was defined as the fraction of total T cells that were SARS-CoV-2-associated. Using the MIRA data, every spike-specific TCR was mapped to the spike region that the TCR reacted to and assigned to either a CD4 or a CD8 class. Log10-transformed breadth and depth values were compared by one-way ANOVA with Sidak's multiple comparisons tests. TCRdb took this table from immuneACCESS and kept in-frame rearrangements with V and J called. Such tables lack part of the clones; where checked against another copy, unresolved V genes explain under half of the gap, and the rest is unexplained. The D gene and trimming were derived from the DNA, and the V and J assignments and clone size from that table. Present in this sample are about 150,000 clones, nearly 90% of which were seen just once. The ten largest account for 4.5% to 6% of the sample.

Concerning this clone itself: It has no known antigen specificity. No qualities accompany the bases; no much larger clone lies one base away.

The sample's time point label, in plain terms: baseline before first vaccination. The vaccinee samples were drawn from two UK trials, COV001 and COV002, one of which was a single-blind randomized controlled phase 2/3 trial testing AZD1222 (ChAdOx1 nCoV-19) in healthy adults. Trial participant PBMC samples were collected at day 0 and day 28 after the second dose for TCRbeta chain sequencing. The investigation overall reported the following: A significant rise in spike-specific TCR breadth and depth was observed after two AZD1222 doses relative to day 0 and relative to MenACWY recipients. Participants were mostly white British and included more females than males, and it was suggested by the authors that clonal diversity may have been underestimated. Because no samples from the day 14 peak response were available, repertoires could be characterized only after the peak T cell response. Conclusions about previously exposed vaccinees are limited because only six or seven AZD1222 recipients were SARS-CoV-2 seropositive at baseline. In the small 56-69-year group, the increase in depth fell short of significance, most likely because of low power. Reportedly, close to half of the unique spike-specific TCRs recognized epitopes lying outside the regions that are mutated in the B.1.351 and B.1.1.7 variants. The vaccine-associated CD4 TCRs covered the entire spike protein, and the dominant responses fell in regions 160-218 and 743-854.

The sequence came from an adult in good health. The sample was peripheral blood, taken on day 0 of AZD1222 vaccination. Recombination joined TRBV6-2 or TRBV6-3 with TRBJ1-5, with TRBD1 matching 9 junction bases. The CDR3 reads as follows: CASSYRGQGSNQPQHF. The bases read TGTGCCAGCAGTTACCGCGGACAGGGGAGCAATCAGCCCCAGCATTTT.